This T cell receptor beta chain was captured in a study of shared clonotypes between healthy human individuals. A note on this clone: The antigen is undetermined.

This CDR3 is 11 amino acids long. Germline assignment: CDR1 MDHEN and CDR2 SYDVKM. V dropped 3 bases and J dropped 10; count of bases not matched to a gene: 3. General study points: With several donors compared, about 5% of naive CD4 clonotypes were shared.

The protocol was immunoSEQ multiplex PCR, while the TCRdb copy is restricted to in-frame clones and leaves out a portion. The sample holds some 200,000 clones, 90% to 95% seen once. The sample consisted of naive CD4+ T cells sorted from blood. Subset specified: CD45RA+ positively selected. This receptor was obtained from a woman under 40 in good health. V usage is TRBV28 and J usage is TRBJ2-7; 7 bases match TRBD1. CDR3 nucleotides: TGTGCCAGCAGTTTCAGACAGGGACAGTACTTC. As protein: CASSFRQGQYF.